Shown below are 4 T cell receptor beta chains from a single sample sequenced in a study of patients and donors after allogeneic stem cell transplantation. TCRdb processed the RT-PCR reads anew with MiXCR; each CDR3 protein has one entry. The sample lists about a million distinct CDR3 sequences, 15% to 20% occurring once. Sequencing input: blood, either unsorted or a sorted T cell fraction (not recorded which). The receptors were sampled from a human donor who was either an allogeneic HSCT recipient or a stem cell or donor lymphocyte infusion donor (not recorded which). It is not recorded whose cells these are; they may come from a transplant donor.

This clonotype was detected ten times or more. The V and J genes are TRBV5-5 and TRBJ2-7; either TRBD1 or TRBD2 may supply D (5 bases each). The CDR3 is made up of 12 amino acids. Between the trimmed V and J ends, which lost 6 bases and 3 bases, there was a span of 10 bases. From germline, CDR1 is SGHKS and CDR2 YYEKEE (reference sequence). The CDR3 is CASTPGGYEQYF. The CDR3 DNA reads TGTGCCAGCACCCCTGGGGGCTACGAGCAGTACTTC.

This clonotype came up a few times. The V and J genes are TRBV7-9 and TRBJ1-2; no reliable D call. V lost 4 bases and J lost 0, with 3 bases in between. The CDR3 runs to 12 residues. Germline CDR1 is SEHNR and CDR2 is FQNEAQ (reference sequence). The CDR3 DNA reads as TGTGCCAGCAGCTCTCCTAACTATGGCTACACCTTC. It yields the protein CASSSPNYGYTF.

This clonotype was seen a handful of times. The chain links TRBV5-1 to TRBJ2-5, with D perhaps TRBD1 or TRBD2 (5 bases each). Germline V gene sequence: CDR1 SGHRS, CDR2 YFSETQ. V was shortened by 0 bases and J by 4 bases, with 13 bases between the two germline ends. The CDR3 is made up of 15 amino acids. The CDR3 region is CASSLERGAGETQYF. DNA of the CDR3: TGCGCCAGCAGCTTGGAACGGGGCGCGGGAGAGACCCAGTACTTC.

This clonotype was counted a few times. The chain couples TRBV12-3 or TRBV12-4 to TRBJ2-1, with 7 nucleotides matching TRBD2. V was pared by 5 bases and J by 8 bases, with 3 bases of the junction left unmatched. This CDR3 contains 12 residues. CDR3 amino acids: CASSMGGDEQFF. For the CDR3, the DNA is TGTGCCAGCAGTATGGGGGGGGATGAGCAGTTCTTC.